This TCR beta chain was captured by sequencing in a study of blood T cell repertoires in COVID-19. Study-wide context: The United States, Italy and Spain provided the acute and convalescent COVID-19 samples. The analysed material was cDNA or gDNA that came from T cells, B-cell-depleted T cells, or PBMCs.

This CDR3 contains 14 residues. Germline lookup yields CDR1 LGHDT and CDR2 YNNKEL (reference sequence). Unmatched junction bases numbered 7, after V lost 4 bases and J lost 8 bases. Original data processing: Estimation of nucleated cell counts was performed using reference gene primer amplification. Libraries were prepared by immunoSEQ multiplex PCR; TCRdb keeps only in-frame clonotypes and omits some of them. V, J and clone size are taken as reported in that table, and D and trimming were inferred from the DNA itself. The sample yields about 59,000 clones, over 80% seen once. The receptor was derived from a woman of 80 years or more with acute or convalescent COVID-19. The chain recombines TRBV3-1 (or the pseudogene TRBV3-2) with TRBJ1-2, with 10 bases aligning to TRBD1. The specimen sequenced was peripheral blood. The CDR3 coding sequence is TGTGCCAGCAGCCCTATGACAGGGGGCGCGGGCTACACCTTC. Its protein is CASSPMTGGAGYTF.